What follows describes a single T cell receptor beta chain. In the authors' workflow: Nucleated cell counts were estimated from reference gene primer amplification. The assay was immunoSEQ multiplex PCR, and TCRdb's table has in-frame clones only and misses some. The DNA gave D and trimming, while V, J and clone size come from that table. The table has some 300,000 clones, 70% to 90% seen once; the top ten hold 1% to 1.5%. CDR3 length equals 16 residues. The V and J ends lost 0 bases and 0 bases respectively, with 9 bases between them. CDR1 SGHNT and CDR2 YENEEA come from the germline V gene. This entry is derived from a study of blood T cell repertoires in COVID-19.

This receptor was taken from a man aged 65 to 85 with acute or convalescent COVID-19. The sequenced sample was peripheral blood. The chain has TRBV11-3 and TRBJ2-1; tentatively, D is TRBD2 (6 bases). In DNA, the CDR3 is TGTGCCAGCAGCTTAGAAGGCGGGATCTCCTACAATGAGCAGTTCTTC. Residues: CASSLEGGISYNEQFF.